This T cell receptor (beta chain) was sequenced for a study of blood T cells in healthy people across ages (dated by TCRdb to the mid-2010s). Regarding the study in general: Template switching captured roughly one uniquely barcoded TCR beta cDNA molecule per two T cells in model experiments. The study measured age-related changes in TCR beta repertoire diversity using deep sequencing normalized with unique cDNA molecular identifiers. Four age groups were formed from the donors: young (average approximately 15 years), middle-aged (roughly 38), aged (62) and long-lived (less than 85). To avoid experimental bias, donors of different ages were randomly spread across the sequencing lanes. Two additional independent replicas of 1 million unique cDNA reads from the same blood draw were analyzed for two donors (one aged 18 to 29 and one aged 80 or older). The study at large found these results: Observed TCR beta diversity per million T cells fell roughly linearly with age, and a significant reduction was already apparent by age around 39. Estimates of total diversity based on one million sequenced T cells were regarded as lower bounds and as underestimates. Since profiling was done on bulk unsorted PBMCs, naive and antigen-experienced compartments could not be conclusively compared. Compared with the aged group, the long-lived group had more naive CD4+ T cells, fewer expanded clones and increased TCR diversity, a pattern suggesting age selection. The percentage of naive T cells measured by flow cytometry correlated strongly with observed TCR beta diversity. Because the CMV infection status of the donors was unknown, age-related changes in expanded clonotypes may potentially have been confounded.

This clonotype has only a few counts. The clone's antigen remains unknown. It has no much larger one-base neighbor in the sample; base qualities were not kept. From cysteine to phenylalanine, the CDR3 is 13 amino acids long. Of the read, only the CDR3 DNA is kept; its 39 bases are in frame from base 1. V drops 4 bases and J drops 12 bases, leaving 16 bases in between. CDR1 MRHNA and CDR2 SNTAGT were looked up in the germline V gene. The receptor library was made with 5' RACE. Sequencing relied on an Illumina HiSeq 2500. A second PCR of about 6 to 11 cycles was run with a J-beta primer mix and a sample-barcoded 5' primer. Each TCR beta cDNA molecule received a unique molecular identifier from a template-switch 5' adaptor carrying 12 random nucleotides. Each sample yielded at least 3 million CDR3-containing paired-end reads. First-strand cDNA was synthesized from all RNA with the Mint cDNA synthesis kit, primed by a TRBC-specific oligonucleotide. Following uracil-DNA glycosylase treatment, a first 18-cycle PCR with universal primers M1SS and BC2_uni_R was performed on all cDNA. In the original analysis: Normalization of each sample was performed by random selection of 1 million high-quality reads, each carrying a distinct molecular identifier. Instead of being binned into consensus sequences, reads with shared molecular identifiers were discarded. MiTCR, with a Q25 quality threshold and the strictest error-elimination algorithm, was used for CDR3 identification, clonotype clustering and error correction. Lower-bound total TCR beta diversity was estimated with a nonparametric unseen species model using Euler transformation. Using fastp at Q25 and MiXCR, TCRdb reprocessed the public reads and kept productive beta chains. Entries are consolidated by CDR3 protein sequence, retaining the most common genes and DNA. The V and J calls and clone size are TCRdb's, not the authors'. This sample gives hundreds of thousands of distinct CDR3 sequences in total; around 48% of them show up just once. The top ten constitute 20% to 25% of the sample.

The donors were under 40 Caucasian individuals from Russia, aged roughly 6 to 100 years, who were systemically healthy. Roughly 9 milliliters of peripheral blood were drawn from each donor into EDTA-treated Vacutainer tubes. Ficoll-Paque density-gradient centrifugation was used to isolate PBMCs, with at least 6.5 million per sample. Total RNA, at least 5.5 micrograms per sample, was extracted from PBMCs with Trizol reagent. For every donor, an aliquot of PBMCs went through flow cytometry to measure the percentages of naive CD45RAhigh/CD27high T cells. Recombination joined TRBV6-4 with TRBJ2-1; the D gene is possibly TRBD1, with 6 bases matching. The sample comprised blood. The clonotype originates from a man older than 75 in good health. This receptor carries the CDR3 CASSGEQGNRQFF. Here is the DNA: TGTGCCAGCAGTGGGGAACAGGGTAACAGGCAGTTCTTC.